The 11 T cell receptor beta chains in this list originate from one sample, sequenced in a study of cytomegalovirus exposure and HLA in healthy donors. It was with 60 Vbeta and 13 Jbeta primers that the PCR ran. Sequencing used immunoSEQ multiplex PCR; TCRdb keeps in-frame clones, though not all of them. In the table there are 43,000 or so clones, about 60% of which are singletons. The sequencing input was PBMCs. These receptor sequences come from a human donor in good health.

V and J are TRBV18 and TRBJ1-1; TRBD1 matches 11 bases. CDR1 and CDR2 from the germline V gene are KGHSH and LQKENI. The CDR3 is 15 amino acids. Unmatched junction bases numbered 4, after V lost 3 bases and J lost 4 bases. The CDR3 nucleotides read TGTGCCAGCTCACCGTCCGGGACAGGGGGCACTGAAGCTTTCTTT. It yields the protein CASSPSGTGGTEAFF.

This clone was observed once. This rearrangement joins TRBV5-1 to TRBJ2-5; 8 nucleotides match TRBD1. The V segment lost 5 bases and the J segment 5 bases; nucleotides outside the gene matches: 8. This CDR3 region has 14 residues. Germline V gene data show CDR1 as SGHRS and CDR2 as YFSETQ. CDR3 amino acids: CASRKPGGGETQYF. The CDR3 region has the DNA TGCGCCAGCAGGAAGCCAGGGGGCGGGGAGACCCAGTACTTC.

The chain employs TRBV5-4 and TRBJ2-3, with a tentative D call TRBD1 (6 bases). The CDR3 covers 15 residues. V dropped 4 bases and J dropped 1 base, with 13 bases sitting between them. CDR1 and CDR2 (germline): SGHNT, YYREEE (reference sequence). The CDR3 is CASSPDRRRTDTQYF. CDR3 DNA: TGTGCCAGCAGCCCCGACAGGCGACGCACAGATACGCAGTATTTT.

The rearrangement joins TRBV19 to TRBJ1-4, with D possibly matching TRBD1 (5 bases). The length of the CDR3 is 15 residues. Germline CDR1 is LNHDA and CDR2 is SQIVND (reference sequence). V was cut by 6 bases and J by 6 bases, with 17 bases left in between. CDR3 in amino acids: CASSALTAQYEKLFF. Written as DNA, the CDR3 is TGTGCCAGTAGCGCGCTGACAGCCCAGTATGAAAAACTGTTTTTT.

The count of this clone is one. The gene calls are TRBV9 and TRBJ1-2, with D unresolved. The germline V gene encodes CDR1 SGDLS and CDR2 YYNGEE. The germline V and J ends were trimmed by 6 bases and 2 bases, with 11 bases remaining between them. The CDR3 runs 13 residues. This CDR3 reads CASMGGNNYGYTF. DNA of the CDR3: TGTGCCAGCATGGGAGGAAACAACTATGGCTACACCTTC.

The chain carries TRBV7-2 and TRBJ1-5; D possibly corresponds to TRBD1 (6 bases). This CDR3 spans 17 amino acids. V was pared by 1 base and J by 3 bases, with 16 bases between. The germline CDR1 and CDR2 sequences are SGHTA and FQGNSA. The CDR3, as DNA: TGTGCCAGCAGCTTAGAGTGGGTGGACAGACTCAATCAGCCCCAGCATTTT. Encoded protein: CASSLEWVDRLNQPQHF.

The rearrangement joins TRBV28 to TRBJ1-2; D is ambiguous. The germline gives CDR1 MDHEN, CDR2 SYDVKM. The CDR3 sequence is 14 residues long. V dropped 6 bases and J dropped 8 bases, with 19 bases sitting between them. The CDR3 sequence is CASRPPAGQSGYTF. The CDR3 bases are TGTGCCAGCAGACCCCCTGCAGGCCAGTCGGGCTACACCTTC.

This clone showed up just a few times. J is TRBJ1-1 and V is TRBV19, with TRBD1 matching over 8 bases. Germline V gene data show CDR1 as LNHDA and CDR2 as SQIVND (reference sequence). V shed 4 bases, J shed 4 bases, and the junction held 2 bases outside the gene matches. The CDR3 spans 13 residues. CDR3 DNA: TGTGCCAGTAGTACACAGGGGGTCACTGAAGCTTTCTTT. It specifies CASSTQGVTEAFF. The full variable domain, completed using reference TRBV19 and TRBJ1-1, is DGGITQSPKYLFRKEGQNVTLSCEQNLNHDAMYWYRQDPGQGLRLIYYSQIVNDFQKGDIAEGYSVSREKKESFPLTVTSAQKNPTAFYLCASSTQGVTEAFFGQGTRLTVV.

The chain has TRBV6-5 and TRBJ1-5; D unresolved. Per the germline V gene, CDR1 is MNHEY and CDR2 is SVGAGI. The CDR3 loop spans 15 amino acids. Between the trimmed V and J ends, which lost 5 bases and 2 bases, there was a span of 13 bases. The CDR3 reads CASSPVGGGNQPQHF. CDR3 nucleotides: TGTGCCAGCAGTCCCGTCGGCGGGGGCAATCAGCCCCAGCATTTT.

This clone was observed a few times. V usage is TRBV6-5 and J usage is TRBJ2-7; the D gene is possibly TRBD1 (6 bases). This CDR3 spans 15 amino acids. Germline V CDR1 and CDR2: MNHEY, SVGAGI. V shed 3 bases and J shed 0 bases, with 12 bases lying between them. The DNA for the CDR3 is TGTGCCAGCAGTTATTTTCAGGGGAGCTCCTACGAGCAGTACTTC. It specifies CASSYFQGSSYEQYF.

The chain recombines TRBV4-1 with TRBJ2-7; D is unclear. The CDR3 consists of 16 residues. Trimming took off 0 bases at V and 3 bases at J, with 15 bases between the two ends. Looked up from germline, CDR1 is MGHRA and CDR2 is YSYEKL. CDR3 nucleotide sequence: TGCGCCAGCAGCCAAGATCGCAGGCCCAATATCTACGAGCAGTACTTC. Translated: CASSQDRRPNIYEQYF.